Below, 6 T cell receptor beta chains from the same sample are listed, as sequenced in a study of siplizumab effects on memory and regulatory T cells. The protocol was immunoSEQ multiplex PCR, while the TCRdb copy is restricted to in-frame clones and leaves out a portion. In the table there are approximately 3,000 clones, approximately 50% of which are singletons. Which antigens these TCRs recognize remains unknown. The mixed lymphocyte reaction cells were cocultured at 37°C for about 6 days. The sample was CFSE-low (dividing) CD4+ T cells sorted from an allogeneic mixed lymphocyte reaction. The origin of the receptors is a human donor in good health; the cells came from an allogeneic mixed lymphocyte reaction.

The chain combines TRBV7-9 with TRBJ2-7, with D possibly matching TRBD1 (7 bases). Trimming left V 0 bases short and J 9 bases short, with 18 bases between. Germline CDR1 is SEHNR and CDR2 is FQNEAQ (reference sequence). This CDR3 contains 15 residues. DNA of the CDR3: TGTGCCAGCAGCTTAGCGGGGGGACCCCAGGGGGGGCAGTACTTC. Translation gives CASSLAGGPQGGQYF.

Only a few counts were recorded for this clone. The J gene is TRBJ2-7, the V gene TRBV4-1, with 9 bases identical to TRBD1. The germline CDR1 and CDR2 sequences are MGHRA and YSYEKL. CDR3 length: 15 amino acids. With V trimmed by 6 bases and J by 0 bases, 6 bases remained unmatched. The CDR3 reads CASRLWDRDSYEQYF. In nucleotides, the CDR3 is TGCGCCAGCAGACTTTGGGACAGGGACTCCTACGAGCAGTACTTC.

V usage is TRBV6-5 and J usage is TRBJ2-7; D call uncertain. Trimming took off 2 bases at V and 3 bases at J, with 8 bases between the two ends. There are 13 residues in the CDR3. CDR1 MNHEY and CDR2 SVGAGI come from the germline V gene. DNA of the CDR3: TGTGCCAGCAGTTACGGGCAGTACTACGAGCAGTACTTC. This translates into CASSYGQYYEQYF.

The chain has TRBV10-3 and TRBJ2-7; D tentatively fits TRBD1 or TRBD2 (6 bases each). The ends were cut back, 9 bases at V and 3 bases at J, with 15 bases in the middle. CDR1 and CDR2 (germline): ENHRY, SYGVKD. This CDR3 spans 13 amino acids. This CDR3 is CAIRRAGVYEQYF. CDR3 nucleotide sequence: TGTGCCATAAGGAGGGCAGGGGTCTACGAGCAGTACTTC.

J is TRBJ2-1 and V is TRBV9; either TRBD1 or TRBD2 may fit D (5 bases each). In germline, CDR1 is SGDLS, CDR2 YYNGEE. V dropped 0 bases and J dropped 0 bases, with 7 bases sitting between them. The CDR3 is made up of 15 amino acids. CDR3 loop: CASSVDGGSYNEQFF. CDR3 bases: TGTGCCAGCAGCGTAGATGGGGGCTCCTACAATGAGCAGTTCTTC.

This clone occurred a few times. The genes are TRBV18 and TRBJ2-5; D may be TRBD1 or TRBD2 (5 bases each). V dropped 4 bases and J dropped 2 bases, with 14 bases sitting between them. CDR1 and CDR2 from the germline V gene are KGHSH and LQKENI. The CDR3 sequence is 15 residues long. This CDR3 reads CASSLISGTQETQYF. CDR3 in DNA: TGTGCCAGCTCACTAATTTCCGGGACGCAAGAGACCCAGTACTTC.